These 31 T cell receptor beta chains originate from one sample sequenced in a study of control samples from healthy donors and cancer patients. Some clones are missing from TCRdb's copy, which holds only in-frame ones; the method was immunoSEQ multiplex PCR. The sample carries about 160,000 clones, 85% to 90% recorded once. The sequencing input was blood. These receptor sequences come from a man aged 30 to 39 in good health.

V usage is TRBV11-3 and J usage is TRBJ2-7; maybe TRBD2 (6 bases). Trimming shortened V by 5 bases and J by 5 bases, and 22 bases separated the two germline ends. Germline CDR1 reads SGHNT; CDR2 reads YENEEA. This CDR3 is built from 16 residues. The CDR3 DNA reads TGTGCCAGCAGCCACGGGGTGGAGGGGCCGTCGGACGAGCAGTACTTC. Its translation: CASSHGVEGPSDEQYF.

The chain links TRBV6-5 to TRBJ1-2; tentatively, D is TRBD1 (5 bases). The CDR3 is 14 amino acids. Trimming left V 5 bases short and J 4 bases short, with 14 bases between. Per germline, CDR1 MNHEY and CDR2 SVGAGI. The CDR3 loop is CASSRGREAYGYTF. In DNA form, the CDR3 reads TGTGCCAGCAGTAGGGGCAGGGAGGCCTATGGCTACACCTTC.

The rearrangement joins TRBV11-3 to TRBJ2-1, with 11 nucleotides matching TRBD2. The CDR3 extends over 16 amino acids. The germline V gene has CDR1 SGHNT and CDR2 YENEEA. J lost 9 bases, V lost 5 bases, and 12 bases had no gene match. The CDR3 bases are TGTGCCAGCAGCCTAACATACACTAGCGGGAGCGGTGAGCAGTTCTTC. Its translation: CASSLTYTSGSGEQFF.

This chain links TRBV19 with TRBJ2-1, with 11 bases aligning to TRBD2. Germline values: CDR1 LNHDA, CDR2 SQIVND (reference sequence). The CDR3 contains 15 residues. Trimming took 6 bases from V and 5 from J; bases not matched to a gene: 6. The chain's CDR3 is CASSITSGSHNEQFF. The CDR3 nucleotides are TGTGCCAGTAGCATAACTAGCGGGAGTCACAATGAGCAGTTCTTC.

V and J are TRBV5-1 and TRBJ2-2; 8 nucleotides align to TRBD2. Germline-derived CDR1 and CDR2 are SGHRS and YFSETQ. The CDR3 is 14 amino acids. With 2 bases clipped from V and 6 bases from J, the junction kept 3 bases outside the gene matches. The CDR3 loop is CASSFSGTPGELFF. The DNA of the CDR3 is TGCGCCAGCAGCTTTAGCGGGACCCCCGGGGAGCTGTTTTTT.

The gene calls are TRBV7-3 and TRBJ2-2; 8 nucleotides match TRBD1. Germline V gene data show CDR1 as SGHTA and CDR2 as FQGTGA. The CDR3 spans 15 residues. V shed 5 bases and J 0 bases; nucleotides not matched to a gene: 2. CDR3 residues: CASSPGQANTGELFF. In nucleotides, the CDR3 is TGTGCCAGCAGCCCGGGACAGGCGAACACCGGGGAGCTGTTTTTT.

On this clone itself: The same CDR3 can be traced to other DNA sequences in this sample. The chain uses TRBV6-1 and TRBJ1-2, with D possibly matching TRBD1 (5 bases). V was trimmed by 2 bases and J by 4 bases, leaving 5 bases between them. Germline lookup yields CDR1 MNHNS and CDR2 SASEGT. The CDR3 has 12 residues. The CDR3: CASSEQGYGYTF. DNA for the CDR3: TGTGCCAGCAGTGAACAGGGCTATGGCTACACCTTC.

The J gene is TRBJ2-3, the V gene TRBV27; no clear D. In germline, CDR1 is MNHEY, CDR2 SMNVEV (reference sequence). This CDR3 has 15 residues. The V and J ends lost 4 bases and 1 base respectively, with 12 bases between them. The CDR3 nucleotides read TGTGCCAGCAGTTCCTGGACGGTGGGCACAGATACGCAGTATTTT. It encodes CASSSWTVGTDTQYF.

The CDR3 is CASSPSTGTLPDTQYF. In DNA, the CDR3 is TGTGCCAGCAGCCCCTCGACAGGCACCTTGCCAGATACGCAGTATTTT. The chain has TRBV7-9 and TRBJ2-3, with D maybe TRBD1 (6 bases). Trimming removed 5 bases from V and 4 bases from J, with 19 bases in between. CDR3 length equals 16 residues. Germline V gene data show CDR1 as SEHNR and CDR2 as FQNEAQ (reference sequence).

The rearrangement joins TRBV5-1 to TRBJ2-1; 7 bases map to TRBD2. The CDR3 is 12 amino acids. V shed 4 bases, J shed 10 bases, and the junction held 5 bases outside the gene matches. Germline CDR1 and CDR2: SGHRS and YFSETQ. This CDR3 is CASSLTSVEQFF. CDR3 DNA sequence: TGCGCCAGCAGCCTAACTAGCGTCGAGCAGTTCTTC.

The rearrangement joins TRBV4-2 to TRBJ1-1; D not certain. The V end lost 5 bases, the J end lost 2 bases, and 6 bases lay between the germline ends. CDR1 and CDR2 (germline): LGHNA, YNFKEQ. This CDR3 is built from 12 residues. The CDR3 bases are TGTGCCAGCAGCAACTCTAACACTGAAGCTTTCTTT. This sequence encodes CASSNSNTEAFF.

The chain joins TRBV5-8 to TRBJ2-6; no reliable D call. The V gene's germline CDR1 is SGHTS and CDR2 YDEGEE. The CDR3 totals 15 residues. Trimming left V 8 bases short and J 2 bases short, with 14 bases between. The DNA for the CDR3 is TGTGCCAGTCGCCGCCAGGCCGCTGGGGCCAACGTCCTGACTTTC. As protein: CASRRQAAGANVLTF.

The rearrangement joins TRBV11-2 to TRBJ1-3; D ambiguous. This CDR3 contains 16 residues. Germline V CDR1 and CDR2: SGHAT, FQNNGV. Trimming removed 6 bases at V and 8 bases at J, with 23 bases between. The CDR3 sequence: CASSLGRVRYGDTIYF. The CDR3, as DNA: TGTGCCAGCAGTCTTGGCCGGGTCCGCTACGGGGACACCATATATTTT.

The V gene is TRBV7-2, the J gene TRBJ1-4; no clear D gene. There are 13 residues in the CDR3. The V gene's germline CDR1 is SGHTA and CDR2 FQGNSA. Between the trimmed V and J ends, which lost 8 bases and 8 bases, there was a span of 15 bases. The CDR3 DNA is TGTGCCAGCTCGGTCCCGGCGGAGGAAAAACTGTTTTTT. It is translated as CASSVPAEEKLFF.

The rearrangement uses TRBV25-1 and TRBJ2-2; 8 bases map to TRBD1. CDR1 and CDR2 from the germline V gene are MGHDK and SYGVNS. The V and J ends lost 8 bases and 0 bases, in that order; junction bases with no gene match: 2. The CDR3 is made up of 14 amino acids. CDR3 region: CASGQGPNTGELFF. In nucleotides, the CDR3 is TGTGCCAGCGGACAGGGACCGAACACCGGGGAGCTGTTTTTT.

This sequence joins TRBV4-3 and TRBJ2-2; D unresolved. Looked up from germline, CDR1 is LGHNA and CDR2 is YSLEER. V was clipped by 0 bases and J by 4 bases, with 6 bases between them. This CDR3 comprises 14 residues. CDR3 DNA: TGCGCCAGCAGCCAAGAATACTTCACCGGGGAGCTGTTTTTT. This codes for CASSQEYFTGELFF.

The chain links TRBV7-9 to TRBJ1-1; possibly TRBD1 for D (6 bases). CDR1 is SEHNR, CDR2 FQNEAQ, per germline (reference sequence). There are 15 residues in the CDR3. V shed 4 bases and J shed 0 bases, with 12 bases lying between them. In DNA, the CDR3 is TGTGCCAGCAGCTCCTCGGGACATCTGAACACTGAAGCTTTCTTT. Translating gives CASSSSGHLNTEAFF.

This chain connects TRBV7-9 to TRBJ2-7, with TRBD1 matching over 7 bases. The V gene end was trimmed by 3 bases and the J gene end by 0 bases; junction bases not matched to a gene: 5. Germline loops: CDR1 SEHNR, CDR2 FQNEAQ (reference sequence). The CDR3 extends over 15 amino acids. The DNA of the CDR3 is TGTGCCAGCAGCTTTACCCGGGACAGCTCCTACGAGCAGTACTTC. This sequence encodes CASSFTRDSSYEQYF.

This sequence joins TRBV7-2 and TRBJ1-2; 9 bases are a match to TRBD1. The CDR3 is 16 residues long. The ends lost 5 bases at V and 8 bases at J; junction bases unmatched: 15. Looked up from germline, CDR1 is SGHTA and CDR2 is FQGNSA. The CDR3 spells CASSPGGQGSRRGYTF. The CDR3, as DNA: TGTGCCAGCAGCCCAGGGGGACAGGGCTCCCGGAGAGGCTACACCTTC.

This chain links TRBV15 with TRBJ2-5, with TRBD2 matching over 7 bases. The CDR3 extends over 19 amino acids. Trimming at V came to 0 bases and at J to 5 bases, leaving 18 bases not matched to a gene. Per the germline V gene, CDR1 is LNHNV and CDR2 is YYDKDF (reference sequence). CDR3 sequence (DNA): TGTGCCACCAGCAGAGATCTGTCGCAAAGCGTAGCGGGCGGGGAGACCCAGTACTTC. It specifies CATSRDLSQSVAGGETQYF.

The rearrangement uses TRBV6-1 and TRBJ2-3, with 8 bases fitting TRBD1. CDR3 length: 16 amino acids. The germline gives CDR1 MNHNS, CDR2 SASEGT. Losses at the gene ends were 4 bases for V and 4 bases for J; bases not matched to a gene: 10. The CDR3 spells CASSGFQGAFADTQYF. CDR3 bases: TGTGCCAGCAGTGGGTTCCAGGGGGCTTTTGCAGATACGCAGTATTTT.

This clone was detected once. This chain links TRBV5-4 with TRBJ2-1, with TRBD1 as a possible D gene (5 bases). From germline, CDR1 is SGHNT and CDR2 YYREEE (reference sequence). The CDR3 runs to 15 residues. V lost 4 bases and J 0 bases, leaving 11 bases between the germline ends. CDR3 residues: CASSPRESSYNEQFF. The CDR3 nucleotides read TGTGCCAGCAGCCCCAGGGAAAGCTCCTACAATGAGCAGTTCTTC.

The chain links TRBV24-1 to TRBJ1-3; D is undetermined. This CDR3 region has 11 residues. The germline V gene has CDR1 KGHDR and CDR2 SFDVKD. The V and J ends lost 6 bases and 6 bases respectively, with 5 bases between them. The CDR3 spells CATSKENTIYF. The CDR3 DNA follows: TGTGCCACCAGTAAGGAAAACACCATATATTTT.

The J gene is TRBJ2-5, the V gene TRBV11-2; D is ambiguous. The germline V gene encodes CDR1 SGHAT and CDR2 FQNNGV. V dropped 7 bases and J dropped 0 bases, with 9 bases sitting between them. This CDR3 spans 13 amino acids. CDR3 nucleotide sequence: TGTGCCAGCACCATTGGGGACCAAGAGACCCAGTACTTC. This codes for CASTIGDQETQYF.

The rearrangement links TRBV20-1 to TRBJ2-7; 8 bases line up with TRBD2. The CDR3 spans 11 residues. The germline V gene has CDR1 DFQATT and CDR2 SNEGSKA (reference sequence). With 6 bases clipped from V and 6 bases from J, the junction kept 4 bases outside the gene matches. The CDR3 sequence: CSATTSVEQYF. CDR3 sequence (DNA): TGCAGTGCAACGACTAGCGTCGAGCAGTACTTC.

The table lists this clone with a count of one. The rearrangement links TRBV7-9 to TRBJ2-5, with D hard to call. CDR3 length equals 12 residues. Trimming stripped 5 bases from V and 5 bases from J, with 9 bases between. Germline values: CDR1 SEHNR, CDR2 FQNEAQ (reference sequence). CDR3 nucleotide sequence: TGTGCCAGCAGCCTTGCTAGGGAGACCCAGTACTTC. It specifies CASSLARETQYF.

With regard to this clone: This CDR3 is also generated by other DNA sequences in the sample. The rearrangement joins TRBV3-1 (or the pseudogene TRBV3-2) to TRBJ1-1; 7 positions agree with TRBD1. V gave up 0 bases and J gave up 5 bases; unmatched junction bases: 6. This CDR3 comprises 15 residues. Germline V gene sequence: CDR1 LGHDT, CDR2 YNNKEL (reference sequence). The CDR3 spells CASSQDLGGGTEAFF. For the CDR3, the DNA is TGTGCCAGCAGCCAAGATTTAGGGGGCGGAACTGAAGCTTTCTTT.

The V call is TRBV19, the J call TRBJ2-2, with 13 bases lining up with TRBD2. CDR3 size: 15 residues. Looked up from germline, CDR1 is LNHDA and CDR2 is SQIVND (reference sequence). The J segment lost 10 bases and the V segment lost 5 bases, leaving 7 bases of the junction unmatched. The CDR3 region is CASSSRTSGRVELFF. The CDR3 bases are TGTGCCAGTAGTTCGAGGACTAGCGGGAGAGTGGAGCTGTTTTTT.

CDR3 region: CASSPRLAALYEQYF. In nucleotides, the CDR3 is TGTGCCAGCAGTCCACGACTAGCGGCCCTCTACGAGCAGTACTTC. V gene TRBV27 combines with J gene TRBJ2-7; TRBD2 agrees at 9 bases. This CDR3 has 15 residues. Unmatched junction bases numbered 8, after V lost 5 bases and J lost 3 bases. Germline assignment: CDR1 MNHEY and CDR2 SMNVEV (reference sequence).

The chain couples TRBV2 to TRBJ2-6; a possible D gene is TRBD1 (5 bases). This CDR3 comprises 13 residues. Germline CDR1 SNHLY, CDR2 FYNNEI. The ends were cut back, 4 bases at V and 8 bases at J, with 9 bases in the middle. The DNA of the CDR3 is TGTGCCAGCAGTGTCTCAGGGACCAACGTCCTGACTTTC. Translation gives CASSVSGTNVLTF.

The chain recombines TRBV4-2 with TRBJ2-2; 9 bases align to TRBD2. The V gene's germline CDR1 is LGHNA and CDR2 YNFKEQ. V dropped 0 bases and J dropped 7; count of bases not matched to a gene: 6. There are 16 residues in the CDR3. CDR3 region: CASSQEDLAGYGELFF. CDR3 in DNA: TGTGCCAGCAGCCAAGAGGACCTAGCGGGGTACGGGGAGCTGTTTTTT.